What follows is one T cell receptor beta chain and its context. This specimen comes from a study of radiation and T cells in renal cell carcinoma. Assay: immunoSEQ multiplex PCR; the TCRdb copy retains only in-frame clones and omits some. The table records around 16,000 clones, roughly 50% of them present only once. Treatment: 15 Gy SBRT to primary tumor, nephrectomy 4 weeks later. The clonotype originates from a woman between 55 and 75 years old with renal cell carcinoma. This material consisted of tumor tissue, taken from a patient whose treatment included radiotherapy and nephrectomy.

The CDR3 sequence is CAWSVFRGSGANVLTF. CDR3 nucleotide sequence: TGTGCCTGGAGTGTCTTCCGGGGCTCTGGGGCCAACGTCCTGACTTTC. V usage is TRBV30 and J usage is TRBJ2-6; D may be TRBD2 (5 bases). The germline V gene encodes CDR1 GTSNPN and CDR2 SVGIG (reference sequence). This CDR3 comprises 16 residues. Trimming removed 0 bases from V and 0 bases from J, with 9 bases in between.